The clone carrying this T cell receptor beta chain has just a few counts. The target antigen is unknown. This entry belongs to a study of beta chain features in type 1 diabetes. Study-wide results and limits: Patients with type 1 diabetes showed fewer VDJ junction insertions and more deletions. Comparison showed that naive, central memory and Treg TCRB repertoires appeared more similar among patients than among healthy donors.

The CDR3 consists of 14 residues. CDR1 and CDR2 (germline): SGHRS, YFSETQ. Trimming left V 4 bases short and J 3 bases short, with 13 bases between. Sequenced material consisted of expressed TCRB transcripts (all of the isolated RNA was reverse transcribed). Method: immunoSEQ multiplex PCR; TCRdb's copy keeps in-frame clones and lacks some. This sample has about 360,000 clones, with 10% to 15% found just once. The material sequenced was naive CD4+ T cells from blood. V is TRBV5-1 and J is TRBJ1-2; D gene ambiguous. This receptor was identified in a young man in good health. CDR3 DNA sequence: TGCGCCAGCAGCCCTAGGAGGAGTGACTATGGCTACACCTTC. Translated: CASSPRRSDYGYTF.